This T cell receptor (beta chain) derives from a study of tumor and adjacent non-tumor tissue in lung cancer. Concerning this clonotype itself: A much larger clone is a single base away; this may be a read error.

The CDR3 is made up of 10 amino acids. The V and J ends lost 4 bases and 7 bases respectively, with 7 bases between them. Germline V gene lookup returns CDR1 DFQATT and CDR2 SNEGSKA (reference sequence). The library came from three nested PCR rounds adapted from ARM-PCR protocols. TCRdb called the multiplex PCR reads again in MiXCR, with one record for every CDR3 protein. This sample yields some 80,000 distinct CDR3 sequences, of which just over 75% are seen a single time; roughly 37% belongs to the top ten. The template was RNA from unsorted bulk tissue. More than 3 cm separated this lung sample from the edge of the tumor.

V gene TRBV20-1 combines with J gene TRBJ1-2; D gene uncertain. The sample was distant non-tumor lung tissue. This sequence was found in a man aged 70 or older with non-small cell lung cancer. In DNA form, the CDR3 reads TGCAGTGCTAAAGGAGCTGGCTACACCTTC. The encoded protein is CSAKGAGYTF.